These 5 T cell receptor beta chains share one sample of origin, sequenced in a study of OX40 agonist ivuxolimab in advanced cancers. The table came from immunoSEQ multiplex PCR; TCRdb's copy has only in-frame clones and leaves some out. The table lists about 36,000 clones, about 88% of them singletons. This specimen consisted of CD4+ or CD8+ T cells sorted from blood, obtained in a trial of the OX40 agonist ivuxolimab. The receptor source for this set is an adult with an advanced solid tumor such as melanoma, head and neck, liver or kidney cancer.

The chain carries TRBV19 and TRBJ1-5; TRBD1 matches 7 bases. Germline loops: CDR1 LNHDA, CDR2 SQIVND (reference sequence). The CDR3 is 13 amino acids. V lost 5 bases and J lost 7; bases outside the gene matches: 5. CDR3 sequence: CASSDRAGQPQHF. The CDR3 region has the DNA TGTGCCAGTAGTGACAGGGCTGGGCAGCCCCAGCATTTT.

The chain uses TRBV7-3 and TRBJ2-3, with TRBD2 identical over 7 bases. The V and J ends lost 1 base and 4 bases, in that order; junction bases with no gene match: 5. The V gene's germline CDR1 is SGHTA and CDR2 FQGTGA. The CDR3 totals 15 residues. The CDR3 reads CASSLNPGGADTQYF. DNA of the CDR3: TGTGCCAGCAGCTTAAATCCGGGAGGCGCAGATACGCAGTATTTT.

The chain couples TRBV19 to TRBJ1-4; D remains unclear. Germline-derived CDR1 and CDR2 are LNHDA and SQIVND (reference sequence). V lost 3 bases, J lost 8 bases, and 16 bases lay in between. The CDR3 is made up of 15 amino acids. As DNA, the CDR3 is TGTGCCAGTAGTATGTTTTCCCCCCCGAGGGAAAAACTGTTTTTT. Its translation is CASSMFSPPREKLFF.

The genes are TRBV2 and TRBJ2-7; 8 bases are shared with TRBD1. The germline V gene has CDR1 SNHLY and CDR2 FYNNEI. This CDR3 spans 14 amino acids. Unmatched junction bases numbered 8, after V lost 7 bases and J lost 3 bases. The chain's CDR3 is CASKESGGGYEQYF. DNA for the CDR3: TGTGCCAGCAAGGAGTCAGGGGGCGGCTACGAGCAGTACTTC.

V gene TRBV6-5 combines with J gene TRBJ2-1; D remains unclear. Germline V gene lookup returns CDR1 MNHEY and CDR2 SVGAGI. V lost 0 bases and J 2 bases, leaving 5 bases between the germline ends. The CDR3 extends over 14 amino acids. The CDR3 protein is CASSYSGPYNEQFF. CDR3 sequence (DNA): TGTGCCAGCAGTTACTCTGGTCCCTACAATGAGCAGTTCTTC.